The 16 T cell receptor beta chains below were found in one sample sequenced in a study of cytomegalovirus exposure and HLA in healthy donors. The study ran its PCR with 60 Vbeta and 13 Jbeta primers. Repertoires were generated with immunoSEQ multiplex PCR, while TCRdb's copy carries only in-frame clones and drops some. The sample has about 120,000 clones, about 80% seen once; the top ten hold 2% to 3%. Sample: PBMCs. These receptors originate from a female donor in good health and CMV-seronegative.

The chain is built from TRBV4-1 and TRBJ2-7; 15 nucleotides agree with TRBD2. The CDR3 length is 21 residues. V gave up 5 bases and J gave up 0 bases; unmatched junction bases: 17. Germline V gene data show CDR1 as MGHRA and CDR2 as YSYEKL. The CDR3 region has the DNA TGCGCCAGCAGCGGCCTTTCCGGGACTAGCGGGGGGCACCAACCCTCCTACGAGCAGTACTTC. Its translation is CASSGLSGTSGGHQPSYEQYF.

The chain recombines TRBV6-1 with TRBJ1-6; D unresolved. Trimming left V 1 base short and J 1 base short, with 8 bases between. CDR1 is MNHNS and CDR2 is SASEGT in the germline V gene. This CDR3 contains 16 residues. The chain's CDR3 is CASSEDGASYNSPLHF. The DNA for the CDR3 is TGTGCCAGCAGTGAAGATGGAGCTTCCTATAATTCACCCCTCCACTTT.

This chain connects TRBV6-5 to TRBJ1-5; a possible D gene is TRBD1 (5 bases). V was pared by 6 bases and J by 0 bases, with 9 bases between. The CDR3 is 14 amino acids. Germline values: CDR1 MNHEY, CDR2 SVGAGI. DNA for the CDR3: TGTGCCAGCAGGAATACAGGTAGCAATCAGCCCCAGCATTTT. It is translated as CASRNTGSNQPQHF.

This clone appeared a few times. The V gene is TRBV7-9, the J gene TRBJ2-1; 8 nucleotides match TRBD1. The V and J ends lost 3 bases and 7 bases, in that order; junction bases with no gene match: 11. Germline assignment: CDR1 SEHNR and CDR2 FQNEAQ (reference sequence). The CDR3 has 16 residues. The chain's CDR3 is CASSFDRGRLDNEQFF. CDR3 nucleotides: TGTGCCAGCAGCTTTGACAGGGGACGGCTGGATAATGAGCAGTTCTTC. The variable domain in full, with the rest retrieved from reference TRBV7-9 and TRBJ2-1, is DTGVSQNPRHKITKRGQNVTFRCDPISEHNRLYWYRQTLGQGPEFLTYFQNEAQLEKSRLLSDRFSAERPKGSFSTLEIQRTEQGDSAMYLCASSFDRGRLDNEQFFGPGTRLTVL.

V and J are TRBV15 and TRBJ2-1; the match to TRBD2 covers 13 bases. The germline gives CDR1 LNHNV, CDR2 YYDKDF (reference sequence). The V and J ends lost 4 bases and 15 bases, in that order; junction bases with no gene match: 6. The CDR3 spans 13 residues. For the CDR3, the DNA is TGTGCCACCAGCAAAGGGACTAGCGGGGTTCTGTTCTTC. Protein product: CATSKGTSGVLFF.

The genes are TRBV12-5 and TRBJ1-1; 7 positions agree with TRBD1. The V segment lost 3 bases and the J segment 8 bases; nucleotides outside the gene matches: 15. Germline loops: CDR1 LGHNT, CDR2 FRNRAP. The CDR3 covers 16 residues. CDR3 loop: CASGLKSGTAILEAFF. In DNA form, the CDR3 reads TGTGCTAGTGGTTTAAAATCCGGGACAGCGATACTGGAAGCTTTCTTT.

This clone came up a few times. The junction departs from germline at one end; a sequencing error may be responsible. The J gene is TRBJ1-1, the V gene TRBV7-7, with D unclear. Germline-derived CDR1 and CDR2 are SSHAT and FNYEAQ (reference sequence). The CDR3 loop spans 14 amino acids. The CDR3 bases are TGTGCTAGCAGCTTACGGACTGAGAGCACTGAAGCTTTCTTT. This codes for CASSLRTESTEAFF.

The V and J genes are TRBV27 and TRBJ1-2; 8 bases fit TRBD1. V lost 6 bases and J lost 8; bases outside the gene matches: 8. CDR3 length: 13 amino acids. Germline V gene data show CDR1 as MNHEY and CDR2 as SMNVEV (reference sequence). In DNA form, the CDR3 reads TGTGCCAGCAGACTCAACAGGGGGGAAGGCTACACCTTC. Its protein is CASRLNRGEGYTF.

This sequence joins TRBV30 and TRBJ1-6; weak D call: TRBD1 (6 bases). This CDR3 has 13 amino acids. Germline loops: CDR1 GTSNPN, CDR2 SVGIG (reference sequence). V gave up 4 bases and J gave up 10 bases, with 14 bases separating them. CDR3 bases: TGTGCCTGGAACGGACAGTTACGGTCACCCCTCCACTTT. This encodes CAWNGQLRSPLHF.

The rearrangement joins TRBV5-1 to TRBJ1-1; D unresolved. V lost 6 bases to trimming and J lost 1 base, with 13 bases between them. Germline V gene lookup returns CDR1 SGHRS and CDR2 YFSETQ. The CDR3 contains 14 residues. This CDR3 is CASTWADSNTEAFF. DNA for the CDR3: TGCGCCAGCACCTGGGCGGACTCGAACACTGAAGCTTTCTTT. Together with reference TRBV5-1 and TRBJ1-1, the CDR3 gives the full variable domain: KAGVTQTPRYLIKTRGQQVTLSCSPISGHRSVSWYQQTPGQGLQFLFEYFSETQRNKGNFPGRFSGRQFSNSRSEMNVSTLELGDSALYLCASTWADSNTEAFFGQGTRLTVV.

The chain combines TRBV27 with TRBJ2-6; 12 bases align to TRBD2. Germline V gives CDR1 MNHEY, CDR2 SMNVEV (reference sequence). The CDR3 runs 16 residues. Trimming cost V 10 bases and J 2 bases; bases outside gene matches: 6. The CDR3 DNA reads as TGTGCCACCTCTAGCGGGGGGGCCCCTGGGGCCAACGTCCTGACTTTC. Protein product: CATSSGGAPGANVLTF.

CDR3 nucleotides: TGTGCCAGCAGTCCACGGGGTCCTGAGCAGTTCTTC. Translating gives CASSPRGPEQFF. The rearrangement joins TRBV2 to TRBJ2-1, with D tentatively TRBD2 (5 bases). V was shortened by 5 bases and J by 9 bases, with 11 bases between the two germline ends. In germline, CDR1 is SNHLY, CDR2 FYNNEI. The CDR3 spans 12 residues.

Concerning this clone itself: Here the CDR3 omits its conserved ending phenylalanine or tryptophan, so a read error is the likely source. The chain is built from TRBV2 and TRBJ1-2; 10 bases agree with TRBD1. Germline V lookup: CDR1 SNHLY, CDR2 FYNNEI. This CDR3 has 15 residues. V lost 0 bases, J lost 6 bases, and 4 bases stayed unmatched. The CDR3 DNA is TGTGCCAGCAGTGAAGCCCTGGGACAGGGGAATGGCTACACCCTC. This sequence encodes CASSEALGQGNGYTL.

The chain is built from TRBV9 and TRBJ2-2; D possibly corresponds to TRBD2 (7 bases). CDR1 and CDR2 from the germline V gene are SGDLS and YYNGEE. CDR3 length: 17 amino acids. V dropped 4 bases and J dropped 1 base, with 17 bases sitting between them. Written as DNA, the CDR3 is TGTGCCAGCAGCCCCGCCACGGGGGGCCAGAACACCGGGGAGCTGTTTTTT. Amino acids: CASSPATGGQNTGELFF.

V usage is TRBV7-2 and J usage is TRBJ2-7; 11 nucleotides match TRBD2. V lost 5 bases, J lost 2 bases, and 14 bases stayed unmatched. The CDR3 totals 18 residues. Germline loops: CDR1 SGHTA, CDR2 FQGNSA. The CDR3: CASSPEPPLAGAAYEQYF. The CDR3, as DNA: TGTGCCAGCAGCCCAGAACCCCCACTAGCGGGGGCCGCCTACGAGCAGTACTTC.

This clone has just one count. The genes are TRBV5-1 and TRBJ2-7; D possibly corresponds to TRBD1 (5 bases). CDR3 length equals 13 residues. Trimming stripped 4 bases from V and 6 bases from J, with 14 bases between. Germline V gives CDR1 SGHRS, CDR2 YFSETQ. This CDR3 reads CASSLGGALEQYF. CDR3 bases: TGCGCCAGCAGCCTTGGTGGGGCTCTCGAGCAGTACTTC.